This TCR beta chain was recovered during a study of blood T cell repertoires in COVID-19. The CDR3 is 13 residues long. The V and J ends lost 4 bases and 4 bases respectively, with 9 bases between them. CDR1 and CDR2 (germline): LGHNA, YNFKEQ. This clone was counted at least ten times. The protocol was immunoSEQ multiplex PCR, while the TCRdb copy is restricted to in-frame clones and leaves out a portion. The repertoire consists of about 150,000 clones, with 60% to 85% occurring once and the leading ten covering roughly 15%. Sequenced sample: peripheral blood. This clonotype originated in a man over 45 with acute or convalescent COVID-19. V gene TRBV4-2 combines with J gene TRBJ2-3; perhaps TRBD1 as D (6 bases). The CDR3 reads CASSPGQPDTQYF. CDR3 nucleotides: TGTGCCAGCAGCCCGGGACAACCAGATACGCAGTATTTT.